This TCR beta chain came from a study of tumor-infiltrating lymphocytes in primary liver carcinoma. Study-level findings and limits: Tumor samples exhibited a significantly greater top-250-clone fraction than blood samples (p = 0.039).

Germline DNA was extracted too, while blood RNA derived from unsorted whole blood. Germline V gene lookup returns CDR1 SGHRS and CDR2 YFSETQ. This CDR3 is 16 amino acids long. V was cut by 2 bases and J by 1 base, with 15 bases left in between. This clonotype appeared a few times. What it binds is unknown. Reverse transcription of roughly 470 ng total RNA with a constant-region primer produced TCR beta cDNA. Sequencing libraries for TCR beta derived from three nested multiplex PCR rounds that used slightly modified ARM-PCR. Amplification in the first two PCR rounds was performed using TRBV1-TRBV30 forward primers and a C-beta reverse primer for roughly 9 cycles each. Each CDR3 protein gets one entry after TCRdb re-called the multiplex PCR reads with MiXCR. In the table there are approximately 330,000 distinct CDR3 sequences, about 61% of which are singletons.

The V call is TRBV5-1, the J call TRBJ1-2; tentative D call: TRBD1 (6 bases). Specimen: peripheral blood. The TCR originated in a man in his forties with primary liver carcinoma and hepatitis B virus infection. CDR3 in DNA: TGCGCCAGCAGCTTCGGATTGGGGGGCGGTAACTATGGCTACACCTTC. Translated: CASSFGLGGGNYGYTF.